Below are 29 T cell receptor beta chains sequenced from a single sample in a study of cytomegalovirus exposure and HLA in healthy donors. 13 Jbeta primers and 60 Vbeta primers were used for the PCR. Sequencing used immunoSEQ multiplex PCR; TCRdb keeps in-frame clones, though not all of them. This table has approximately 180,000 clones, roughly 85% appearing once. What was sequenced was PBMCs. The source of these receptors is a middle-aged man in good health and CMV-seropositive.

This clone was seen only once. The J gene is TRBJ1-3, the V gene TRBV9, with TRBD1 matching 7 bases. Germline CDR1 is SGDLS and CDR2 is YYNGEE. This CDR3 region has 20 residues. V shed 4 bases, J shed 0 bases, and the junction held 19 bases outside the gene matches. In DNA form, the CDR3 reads TGTGCCAGCAGCCGCAGCACAGGGGTCGAGATTACTTACTCTGGAAACACCATATATTTT. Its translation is CASSRSTGVEITYSGNTIYF.

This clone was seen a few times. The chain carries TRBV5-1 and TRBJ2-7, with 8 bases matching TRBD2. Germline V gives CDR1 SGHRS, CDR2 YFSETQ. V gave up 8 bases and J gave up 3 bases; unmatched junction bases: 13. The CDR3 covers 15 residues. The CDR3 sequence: CARRGGRCVGYEQYF. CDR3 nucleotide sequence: TGCGCCAGGCGGGGCGGGAGGTGTGTTGGCTACGAGCAGTACTTC.

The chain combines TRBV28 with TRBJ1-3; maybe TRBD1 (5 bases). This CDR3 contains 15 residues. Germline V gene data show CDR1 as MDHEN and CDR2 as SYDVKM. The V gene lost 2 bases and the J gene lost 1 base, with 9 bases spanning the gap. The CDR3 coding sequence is TGTGCCAGCAGTTTAAGTGGGGCGTCTGGAAACACCATATATTTT. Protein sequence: CASSLSGASGNTIYF.

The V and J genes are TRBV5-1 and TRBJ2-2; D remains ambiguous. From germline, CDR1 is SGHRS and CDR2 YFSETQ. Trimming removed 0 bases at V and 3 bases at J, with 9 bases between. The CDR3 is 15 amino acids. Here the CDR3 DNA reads TGCGCCAGCAGCTTGGACACAGTCGACACCGGGGAGCTGTTTTTT. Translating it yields CASSLDTVDTGELFF. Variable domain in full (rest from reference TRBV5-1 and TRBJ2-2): KAGVTQTPRYLIKTRGQQVTLSCSPISGHRSVSWYQQTPGQGLQFLFEYFSETQRNKGNFPGRFSGRQFSNSRSEMNVSTLELGDSALYLCASSLDTVDTGELFFGEGSRLTVL.

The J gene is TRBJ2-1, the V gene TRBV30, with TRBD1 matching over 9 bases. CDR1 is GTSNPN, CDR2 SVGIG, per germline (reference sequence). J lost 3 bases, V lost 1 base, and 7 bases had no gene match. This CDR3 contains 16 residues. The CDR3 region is CAWSDPTGGFYNEQFF. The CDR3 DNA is TGTGCCTGGAGTGACCCCACAGGGGGCTTCTACAATGAGCAGTTCTTC.

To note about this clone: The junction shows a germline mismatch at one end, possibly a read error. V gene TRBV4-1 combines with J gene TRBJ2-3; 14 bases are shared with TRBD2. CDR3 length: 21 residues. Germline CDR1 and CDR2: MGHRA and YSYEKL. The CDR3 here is CSSSHRRLAGGPWERTDTQYF. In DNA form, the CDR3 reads TGCTCCAGCAGCCATAGGCGACTAGCGGGAGGGCCGTGGGAGCGGACAGATACGCAGTATTTT.

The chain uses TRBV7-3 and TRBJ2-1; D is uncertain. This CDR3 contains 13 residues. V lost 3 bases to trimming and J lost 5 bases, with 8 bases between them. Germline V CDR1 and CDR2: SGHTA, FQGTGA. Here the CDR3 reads CASSLGAHNEQFF. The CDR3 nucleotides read TGTGCCAGCAGCTTGGGCGCACACAATGAGCAGTTCTTC.

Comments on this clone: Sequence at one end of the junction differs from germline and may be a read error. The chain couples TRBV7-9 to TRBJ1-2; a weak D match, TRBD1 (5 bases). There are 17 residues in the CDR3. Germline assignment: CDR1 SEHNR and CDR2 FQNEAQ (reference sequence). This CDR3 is CSSSYGPGRGANYGYTF. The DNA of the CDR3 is TGTTCCAGCAGCTACGGACCCGGGAGGGGAGCTAACTATGGCTACACCTTC. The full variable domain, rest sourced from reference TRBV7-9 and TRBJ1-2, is DTGVSQNPRHKITKRGQNVTFRCDPISEHNRLYWYRQTLGQGPEFLTYFQNEAQLEKSRLLSDRFSAERPKGSFSTLEIQRTEQGDSAMYLCSSSYGPGRGANYGYTFGSGTRLTVV.

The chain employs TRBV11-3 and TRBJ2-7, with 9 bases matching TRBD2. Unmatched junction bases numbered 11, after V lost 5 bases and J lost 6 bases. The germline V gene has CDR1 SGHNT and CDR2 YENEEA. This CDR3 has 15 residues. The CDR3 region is CASSGPPGLALEQYF. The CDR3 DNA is TGTGCCAGCAGCGGTCCTCCGGGACTAGCTCTCGAGCAGTACTTC.

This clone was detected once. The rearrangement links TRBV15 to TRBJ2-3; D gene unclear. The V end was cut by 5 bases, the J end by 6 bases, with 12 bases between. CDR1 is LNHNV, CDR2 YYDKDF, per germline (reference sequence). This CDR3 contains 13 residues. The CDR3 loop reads CATSQHLVDTQYF. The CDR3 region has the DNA TGTGCCACCAGCCAACACCTAGTTGATACGCAGTATTTT. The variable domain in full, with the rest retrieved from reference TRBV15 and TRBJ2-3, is DAMVIQNPRYQVTQFGKPVTLSCSQTLNHNVMYWYQQKSSQAPKLLFHYYDKDFNNEADTPDNFQSRRPNTSFCFLDIRSPGLGDTAMYLCATSQHLVDTQYFGPGTRLTVL.

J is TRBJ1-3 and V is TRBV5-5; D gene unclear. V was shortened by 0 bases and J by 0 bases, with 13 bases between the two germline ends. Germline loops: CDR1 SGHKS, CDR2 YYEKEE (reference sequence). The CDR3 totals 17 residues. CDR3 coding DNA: TGTGCCAGCAGCTTGGCCCTTGGCAGAAGCTCTGGAAACACCATATATTTT. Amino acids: CASSLALGRSSGNTIYF.

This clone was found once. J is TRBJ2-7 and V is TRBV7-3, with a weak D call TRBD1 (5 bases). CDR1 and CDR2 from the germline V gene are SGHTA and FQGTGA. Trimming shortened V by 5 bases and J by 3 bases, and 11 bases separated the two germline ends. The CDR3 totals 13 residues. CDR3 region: CASSPGMGYEQYF. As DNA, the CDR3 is TGTGCCAGCAGCCCAGGGATGGGCTACGAGCAGTACTTC.

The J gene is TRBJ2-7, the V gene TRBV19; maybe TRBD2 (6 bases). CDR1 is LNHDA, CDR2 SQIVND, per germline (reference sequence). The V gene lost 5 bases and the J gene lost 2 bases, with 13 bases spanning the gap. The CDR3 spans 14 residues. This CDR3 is CASSGRDGTYEQYF. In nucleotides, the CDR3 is TGTGCCAGTAGTGGGCGGGACGGTACCTACGAGCAGTACTTC.

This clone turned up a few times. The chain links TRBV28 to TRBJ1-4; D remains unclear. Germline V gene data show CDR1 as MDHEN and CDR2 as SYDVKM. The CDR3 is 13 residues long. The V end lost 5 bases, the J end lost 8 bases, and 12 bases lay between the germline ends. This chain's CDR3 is CASSPGGEEKLFF. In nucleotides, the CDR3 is TGTGCCAGCAGTCCCGGCGGGGAGGAAAAACTGTTTTTT.

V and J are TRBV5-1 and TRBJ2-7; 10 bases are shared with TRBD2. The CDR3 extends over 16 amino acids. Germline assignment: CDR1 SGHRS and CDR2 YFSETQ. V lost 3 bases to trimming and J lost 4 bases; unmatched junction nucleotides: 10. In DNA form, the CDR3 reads TGCGCCAGCAGCTGGGATTCCGGGACTAGCGTTTACGAGCAGTACTTC. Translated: CASSWDSGTSVYEQYF.

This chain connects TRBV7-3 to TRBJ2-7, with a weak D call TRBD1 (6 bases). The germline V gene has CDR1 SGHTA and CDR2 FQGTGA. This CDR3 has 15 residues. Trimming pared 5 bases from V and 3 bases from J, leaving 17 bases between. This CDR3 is CASSGDGTTDYEQYF. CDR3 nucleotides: TGTGCCAGCAGCGGAGACGGGACAACCGACTACGAGCAGTACTTC.

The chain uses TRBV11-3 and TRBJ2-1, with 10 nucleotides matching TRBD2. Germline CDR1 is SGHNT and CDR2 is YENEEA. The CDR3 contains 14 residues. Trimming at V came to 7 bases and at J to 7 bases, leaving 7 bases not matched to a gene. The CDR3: CASTIAGGSNEQFF. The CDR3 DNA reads TGTGCCAGCACGATAGCGGGAGGCAGTAATGAGCAGTTCTTC.

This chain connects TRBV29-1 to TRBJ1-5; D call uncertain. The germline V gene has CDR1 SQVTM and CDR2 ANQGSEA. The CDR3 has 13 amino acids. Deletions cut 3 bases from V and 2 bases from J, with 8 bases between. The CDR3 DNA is TGCAGCGTTGAGATAGCCGGCAATCAGCCCCAGCATTTT. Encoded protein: CSVEIAGNQPQHF.

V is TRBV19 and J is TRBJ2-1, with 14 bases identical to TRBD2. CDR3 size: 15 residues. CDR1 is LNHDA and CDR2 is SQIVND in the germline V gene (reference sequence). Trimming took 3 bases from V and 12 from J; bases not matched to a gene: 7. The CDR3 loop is CASSIPTSGRASQFF. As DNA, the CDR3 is TGTGCCAGTAGTATTCCGACTAGCGGGAGGGCCTCGCAGTTCTTC.

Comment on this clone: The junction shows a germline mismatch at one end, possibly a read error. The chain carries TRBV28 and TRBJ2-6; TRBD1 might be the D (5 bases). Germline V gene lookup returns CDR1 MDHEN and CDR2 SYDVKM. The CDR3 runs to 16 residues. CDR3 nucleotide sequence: TGTGCCAGCAGTCGCACCACAGGCTCTGGGGCCAACGGCCTGACTTTC. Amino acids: CASSRTTGSGANGLTF. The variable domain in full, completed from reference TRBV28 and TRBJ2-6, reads DVKVTQSSRYLVKRTGEKVFLECVQDMDHENMFWYRQDPGLGLRLIYFSYDVKMKEKGDIPEGYSVSREKKERFSLILESASTNQTSMYLCASSRTTGSGANGLTFGAGSRLTVL.

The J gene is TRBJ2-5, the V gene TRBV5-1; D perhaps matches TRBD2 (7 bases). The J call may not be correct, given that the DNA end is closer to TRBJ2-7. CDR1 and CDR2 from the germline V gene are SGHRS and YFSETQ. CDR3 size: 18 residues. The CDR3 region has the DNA TGCGCCAGCAGCACCCAAAAAAACAGGGACTATAACTCCTACGAGCAGTACTTC. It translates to CASSTQKNRDYNSYEQYF.

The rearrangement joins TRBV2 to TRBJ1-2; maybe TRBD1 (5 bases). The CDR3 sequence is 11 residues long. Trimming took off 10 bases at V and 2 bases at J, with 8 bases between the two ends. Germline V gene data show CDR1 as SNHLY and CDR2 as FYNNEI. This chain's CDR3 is CANSGNYGYTF. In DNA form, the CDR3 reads TGTGCCAATTCAGGGAACTATGGCTACACCTTC. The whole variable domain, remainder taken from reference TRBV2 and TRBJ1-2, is EPEVTQTPSHQVTQMGQEVILRCVPISNHLYFYWYRQILGQKVEFLVSFYNNEISEKSEIFDDQFSVERPDGSNFTLKIRSTKLEDSAMYFCANSGNYGYTFGSGTRLTVV.

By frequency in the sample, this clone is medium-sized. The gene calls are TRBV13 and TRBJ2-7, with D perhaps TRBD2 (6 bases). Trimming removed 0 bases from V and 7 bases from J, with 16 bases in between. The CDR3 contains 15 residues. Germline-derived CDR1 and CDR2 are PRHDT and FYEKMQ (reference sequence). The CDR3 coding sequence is TGTGCCAGCAGCTTAGGGCGGGACCTCGGATTGGAGCAGTACTTC. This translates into CASSLGRDLGLEQYF.

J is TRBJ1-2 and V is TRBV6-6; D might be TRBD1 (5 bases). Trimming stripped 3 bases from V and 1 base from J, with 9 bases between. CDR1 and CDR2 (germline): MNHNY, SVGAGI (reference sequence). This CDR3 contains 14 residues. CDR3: CASSYGGSNYGYTF. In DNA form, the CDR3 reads TGTGCCAGCAGTTATGGGGGGAGTAACTATGGCTACACCTTC.

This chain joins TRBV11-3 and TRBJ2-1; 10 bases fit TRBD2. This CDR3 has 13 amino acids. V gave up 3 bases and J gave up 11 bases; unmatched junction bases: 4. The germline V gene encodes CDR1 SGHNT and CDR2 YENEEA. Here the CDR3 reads CASSFQREGQQFF. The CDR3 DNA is TGTGCCAGCAGCTTCCAGCGGGAGGGCCAGCAGTTCTTC.

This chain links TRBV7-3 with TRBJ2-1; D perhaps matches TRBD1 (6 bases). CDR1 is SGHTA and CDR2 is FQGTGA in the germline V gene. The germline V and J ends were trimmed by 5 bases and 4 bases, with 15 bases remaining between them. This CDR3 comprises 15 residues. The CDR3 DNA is TGTGCCAGCAGCCCGGCGGACAGTAAATACAATGAGCAGTTCTTC. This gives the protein CASSPADSKYNEQFF.

CDR3 sequence: CASSRETSALQDNEQFF. As DNA, the CDR3 is TGTGCCAGCTCACGCGAAACTAGCGCCCTTCAGGACAATGAGCAGTTCTTC. The J gene is TRBJ2-1, the V gene TRBV18; 7 bases align to TRBD2. Trimming cost V 4 bases and J 5 bases; bases outside gene matches: 14. The CDR3 contains 17 residues. Germline values: CDR1 KGHSH, CDR2 LQKENI.

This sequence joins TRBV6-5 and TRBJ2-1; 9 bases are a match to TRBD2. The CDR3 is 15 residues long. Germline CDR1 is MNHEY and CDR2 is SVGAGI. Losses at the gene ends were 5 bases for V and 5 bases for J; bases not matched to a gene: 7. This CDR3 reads CASSPRVAGDNEQFF. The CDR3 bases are TGTGCCAGCAGTCCCCGGGTAGCGGGAGACAATGAGCAGTTCTTC.

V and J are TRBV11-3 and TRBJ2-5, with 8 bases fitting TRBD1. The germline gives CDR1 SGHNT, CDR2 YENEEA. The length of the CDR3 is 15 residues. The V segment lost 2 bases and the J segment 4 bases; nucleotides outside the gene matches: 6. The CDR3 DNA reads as TGTGCCAGCAGCTTACCCACAGGGGGGAGAGAGACCCAGTACTTC. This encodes CASSLPTGGRETQYF.